This T cell receptor beta chain comes out of a study of blood T cells in healthy people across ages. A J-beta primer mix and a sample-barcoded 5' primer were used in a second PCR of about 7 to 12 cycles. Every sample produced at least 2.5 million CDR3-containing paired-end reads. TCRdb processed the 5' RACE reads anew with MiXCR; each CDR3 protein has one entry. The sample gives about 1.8 million distinct CDR3 sequences, roughly 50% of which show up once; approximately 2.1% is in the top ten. As concerns this clonotype: The antigen is not known.

The authors drew about 10 milliliters of peripheral blood from each donor. Per individual sample, total RNA of at least 6 micrograms was extracted. Study findings and constraints: Versus aged donors, long-lived donors had higher diversity and more naive CD4+ cells.

This sequence originates from a middle-aged woman in good health. The specimen sequenced was blood.

DNA of the CDR3: TGTGCCACCCGGGAGTGGGGTACTGAAGCTTTCTTT. Protein sequence: CATREWGTEAFF. The rearrangement links TRBV12-3 or TRBV12-4 to TRBJ1-1; D call uncertain. Deletions cut 10 bases from V and 5 bases from J, with 14 bases between. This CDR3 spans 12 amino acids.